This TCR beta chain comes out of a study of technical replicates of blood from several donors. Here immunoSEQ multiplex PCR was the method, and the copy in TCRdb shows in-frame clones only, minus some. The sample has around 80,000 clones, roughly 98% seen once; the top ten hold around 0.15%. This receptor was identified in a human donor in good health. Sequences were obtained from T cells isolated from PBMCs.

The CDR3 DNA reads TGCGCCAGCAGCCAAGAATGGCAGATTGGTTGGTACAATGAGCAGTTCTTC. As protein: CASSQEWQIGWYNEQFF. J is TRBJ2-1 and V is TRBV4-1; unclear D gene. Germline loops: CDR1 MGHRA, CDR2 YSYEKL. V dropped 0 bases and J dropped 4 bases, with 16 bases sitting between them. This CDR3 comprises 17 residues.